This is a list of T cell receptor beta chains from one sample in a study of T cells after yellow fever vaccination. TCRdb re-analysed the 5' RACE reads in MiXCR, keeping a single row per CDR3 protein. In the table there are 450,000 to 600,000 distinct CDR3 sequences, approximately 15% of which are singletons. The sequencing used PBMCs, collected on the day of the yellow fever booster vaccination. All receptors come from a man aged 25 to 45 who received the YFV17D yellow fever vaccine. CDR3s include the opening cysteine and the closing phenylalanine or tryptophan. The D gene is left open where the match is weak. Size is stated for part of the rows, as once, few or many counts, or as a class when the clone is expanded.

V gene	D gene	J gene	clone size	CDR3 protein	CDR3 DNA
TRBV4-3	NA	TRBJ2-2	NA	CASSQVLNGELFF	TGCGCCAGCAGCCAAGTCCTTAACGGGGAGCTGTTTTTT
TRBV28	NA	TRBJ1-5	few	CASSSLPNQPQHF	TGTGCCAGCAGTTCTCTACCGAATCAGCCCCAGCATTTT
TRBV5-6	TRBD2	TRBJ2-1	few	CASSLRSSGNLQESNEQFF	TGTGCCAGCAGCTTGCGGTCTAGCGGCAACCTACAGGAGAGCAATGAGCAGTTCTTC
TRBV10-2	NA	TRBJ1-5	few	CATERGMGQPQHF	TGCGCCACGGAGAGGGGCATGGGTCAGCCCCAGCATTTT
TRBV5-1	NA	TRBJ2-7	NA	CASSLAHGEQYF	TGCGCCAGCAGCTTGGCACACGGTGAGCAGTACTTC
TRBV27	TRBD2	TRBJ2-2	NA	CASSLRRGRVNTGELFF	TGTGCCAGCAGTTTGAGGCGCGGGAGGGTGAACACCGGGGAGCTGTTTTTT
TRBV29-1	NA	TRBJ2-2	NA	CSVEDQFSTGELFF	TGCAGCGTTGAAGATCAGTTCAGCACCGGGGAGCTGTTTTTT
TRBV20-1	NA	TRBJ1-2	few	CSASRAIDYGYTF	TGCAGTGCGTCCAGGGCAATTGACTATGGCTACACCTTC
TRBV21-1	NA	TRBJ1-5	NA	CASSKAMRLNQPQHF	TGTGCCAGCAGCAAAGCTATGCGGTTGAATCAGCCCCAGCATTTT
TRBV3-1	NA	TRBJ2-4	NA	CASSQGTAKNIQYF	TGTGCCAGCAGCCAAGGGACAGCTAAAAACATTCAGTACTTC
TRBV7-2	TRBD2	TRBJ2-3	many	CASSPWTSGTTDTQYF	TGTGCCAGCAGCCCCTGGACTAGCGGGACCACAGATACGCAGTATTTT
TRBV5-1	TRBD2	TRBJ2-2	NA	CASSSGLAGNTGELFF	TGCGCCAGCAGCTCGGGACTAGCGGGGAACACCGGGGAGCTGTTTTTT
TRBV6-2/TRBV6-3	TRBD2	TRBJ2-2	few	CASRLAGHTGELFF	TGTGCCAGCAGACTAGCGGGCCACACCGGGGAGCTGTTTTTT
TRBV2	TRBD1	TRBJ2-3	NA	CARCSVGRQGWIPDTQYF	TGTGCCCGCTGTTCAGTTGGAAGACAGGGGTGGATCCCAGATACGCAGTATTTT
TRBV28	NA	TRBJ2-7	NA	CASSPQGLGSYEQYF	TGTGCCAGCAGTCCCCAGGGCTTAGGTTCCTACGAGCAGTACTTC
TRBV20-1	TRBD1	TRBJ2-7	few	CSALPPGQAAYEQYF	TGCAGTGCCCTACCCCCTGGACAGGCTGCCTACGAGCAGTACTTC